This T cell receptor (beta chain) was recorded in a study of graft-versus-host responses after intestinal transplantation (dated by TCRdb to the early 2020s). With regard to the full study: Multivisceral, liver-intestinal, or isolated intestinal transplants were received by the recipients. Every recipient was given anti-thymocyte globulin induction, then maintenance tacrolimus and steroids for about three years. Bulk TCR-beta CDR3 sequencing was used to track graft-versus-host and host-versus-graft alloreactive T cell clones in the graft, circulation and bone marrow after intestinal transplantation. Alloreactive clones were identified by sequencing pre-transplant mixed lymphocyte reaction products and comparing these products with unstimulated pre-transplant donor and recipient T cells. The cohort enrolled about two dozen intestinal transplant recipients, one of whom was a retransplant, and a few patients without pretransplant specimens were excluded. Donor T cell macrochimerism was defined as a peak of at least 4% donor T cells among recipient peripheral blood mononuclear cells. Instead of going to the commercial service, samples from a few later patients were sequenced in-house on an Illumina MiSeq and processed with MiXCR. What the authors observed across the whole study: GvH clones were found in recipient bone marrow, and some of the GvH clones appeared earlier in ileal mucosa or blood, which is consistent with an intestinal mucosal origin. Early after transplant, peak levels of circulating GvH clones were found to be associated with declines in HvG clones. Conclusions were limited by the relatively low number and heterogeneity of intestinal transplant patients. High GvH to HvG T cell clonal ratios were observed in the allografts of patients with donor T cell macrochimerism.

The library was obtained by the immunoSEQ multiplex PCR assay. For most patients, genomic DNA was isolated with the Qiagen DNeasy Blood and Tissue Kit and sent frozen to Adaptive Biotechnologies for TCR sequencing. Adaptive Biotechnologies carried out high-throughput TCR-beta CDR3 sequencing of genomic DNA for most patients. In the paper's pipeline: Adaptive's ImmunoSEQ software was the source of the TCR sequencing data for about 20 patients, while a few other patients were processed with MiXCR and VDJtools. To correct CD4 versus CD8 sorting errors, any sequence found in both subsets at a frequency ratio below 5:1 was removed. CDR3 nucleotide sequences shared between donor and recipient were removed because the origin of such sequences could not be assigned. To count as alloreactive, a clone needed at least 2-fold expansion over unstimulated cells and a minimum CFSE-low frequency of 0.002% (template counts) or 0.001% (read counts). Clones detected in sequenced pre-transplant spleen, lymph node, or MLR CFSE-low populations of the donor or recipient were defined as mappable. The cumulative frequency of alloreactive clones was calculated as a percentage of all sequences, weighted by copy number. TCRdb's version of the immuneACCESS table is confined to in-frame rearrangements and falls short of the full clone set. An unresolved V gene accounts for under half of the shortfall where checked; the remainder is of unknown origin. That table is the source of V, J and clone size, and D and trimming were worked out from the DNA. Here the sample has about 96,000 clones; around nine tenths occur a single time. The ten largest make up about 0.29% of the sample.

As regards this clone: Its binding antigen is unknown. Base-call qualities are not available, and no considerably larger clone is one nucleotide away.

The germline V gene supplies CDR1 SGHNT and CDR2 YENEEA. For this chain, trimming is 2 bases at the V end and 7 bases at the J end, and the number of junction bases without a gene match is 9. Inclusive of the bounding cysteine and phenylalanine, the CDR3 is 16 residues long. The only DNA kept is the CDR3, 48 bases in frame from the first base. Interpreted using the paper, the time point label stands for: cells obtained before transplantation from donor or recipient. CD3+CD4+ and CD3+CD8+ populations were FACS-sorted from unstimulated pre-transplant donor and recipient cells taken from spleen or lymph nodes.

The specimen comprised unstimulated CD4+ T cells sorted from spleen or lymph node cells, sampled before intestinal transplant. This sequence originates from a human donor who received an intestinal transplant. The chain employs TRBV11-3 and TRBJ2-7, with 12 bases matching TRBD2. The CDR3 protein sequence reads: CASSLTLAGGPGEQYF. Here is the DNA: TGTGCCAGCAGCTTAACTCTAGCGGGAGGGCCGGGTGAGCAGTACTTC.